The 23 T cell receptor beta chains given below trace back to one sample, sequenced in a study of T cell responses to AZD1222 COVID-19 vaccine. Sequenced by immunoSEQ multiplex PCR; TCRdb stores in-frame clones only, minus some. The repertoire holds 130,000 to 150,000 clones, with 91% as singletons. The sequenced sample was peripheral blood, obtained on day 0 of AZD1222 vaccination. These receptors all stem from an adult in good health.

In this sample, this clone turned up a few times. The chain employs TRBV5-1 and TRBJ1-1; TRBD1 matches 7 bases. CDR3 length: 16 residues. The germline V gene encodes CDR1 SGHRS and CDR2 YFSETQ. Trimming cost V 0 bases and J 2 bases; bases outside gene matches: 7. The CDR3 is CASSLVPGQRNTEAFF. DNA of the CDR3: TGCGCCAGCAGCTTGGTTCCGGGACAGAGAAACACTGAAGCTTTCTTT.

This chain connects TRBV5-1 to TRBJ2-3; maybe TRBD2 (6 bases). Germline lookup yields CDR1 SGHRS and CDR2 YFSETQ. V lost 3 bases, J lost 3 bases, and 14 bases lay in between. The CDR3 sequence is 15 residues long. The CDR3 DNA reads TGCGCCAGCAGCTCCCTGGCTCGGGGGACAGATACGCAGTATTTT. Protein sequence: CASSSLARGTDTQYF. Supplemented by reference TRBV5-1 and TRBJ2-3, the full variable domain reads KAGVTQTPRYLIKTRGQQVTLSCSPISGHRSVSWYQQTPGQGLQFLFEYFSETQRNKGNFPGRFSGRQFSNSRSEMNVSTLELGDSALYLCASSSLARGTDTQYFGPGTRLTVL.

The chain combines TRBV27 with TRBJ2-2; TRBD1 agrees at 7 bases. The CDR3 has 15 residues. V gave up 2 bases and J gave up 3 bases; unmatched junction bases: 3. Germline CDR1 reads MNHEY; CDR2 reads SMNVEV (reference sequence). The DNA of the CDR3 is TGTGCCAGCAGTTTAGGGACAGACTACACCGGGGAGCTGTTTTTT. Protein product: CASSLGTDYTGELFF.

The chain recombines TRBV5-1 with TRBJ1-2; D gene uncertain. V lost 0 bases, J lost 4 bases, and 7 bases lay in between. CDR1 is SGHRS, CDR2 YFSETQ, per germline. This CDR3 has 13 residues. The CDR3 protein is CASSLEGFYGYTF. The CDR3 coding sequence is TGCGCCAGCAGCTTGGAAGGTTTCTATGGCTACACCTTC.

In this sample, this clone turned up once. The V call is TRBV18, the J call TRBJ2-7; D tentatively fits TRBD1 or TRBD2 (5 bases each). The CDR3 loop spans 12 amino acids. Germline V gives CDR1 KGHSH, CDR2 LQKENI. V dropped 3 bases and J dropped 6 bases, with 9 bases sitting between them. CDR3 coding DNA: TGTGCCAGCTCACCTTGGGGGAGCGAGCAGTACTTC. Protein sequence: CASSPWGSEQYF.

The chain employs TRBV2 and TRBJ1-4; maybe TRBD1 (6 bases). Trimming took 4 bases from V and 5 from J, leaving 11 bases between them. CDR1 is SNHLY and CDR2 is FYNNEI in the germline V gene. The CDR3 runs to 14 residues. The DNA of the CDR3 is TGTGCCAGCAGTGTGTACAGGGCCAATGAAAAACTGTTTTTT. Its protein is CASSVYRANEKLFF.

The CDR3 DNA sequence: TGTGCCAGCAGCCAAGATCCAGGGAATGGTGAGCAGTTCTTC. This gives the protein CASSQDPGNGEQFF. This chain connects TRBV3-1 (or the pseudogene TRBV3-2) to TRBJ2-1; TRBD1 is a possible D gene (5 bases). CDR3 length equals 14 residues. V shed 0 bases and J shed 9 bases, with 12 bases lying between them. Germline CDR1 reads LGHDT; CDR2 reads YNNKEL (reference sequence).

This chain uses TRBV19 with TRBJ1-1; 9 bases agree with TRBD1. The CDR3 runs 15 residues. CDR1 and CDR2 from the germline V gene are LNHDA and SQIVND (reference sequence). The V gene end was trimmed by 5 bases and the J gene end by 13 bases; junction bases not matched to a gene: 17. CDR3 nucleotide sequence: TGTGCCAGTAGTGCAGGGGACAGGGCCCCCTCAAACGGTTTCTTT. Protein product: CASSAGDRAPSNGFF.

The rearrangement uses TRBV20-1 and TRBJ2-7; 7 bases are shared with TRBD1. This CDR3 contains 14 residues. The V and J ends lost 3 bases and 0 bases, in that order; junction bases with no gene match: 5. Per germline, CDR1 DFQATT and CDR2 SNEGSKA (reference sequence). Here the CDR3 DNA reads TGCAGTGCTAGTCCTAGGGACAGCTCCTACGAGCAGTACTTC. Protein sequence: CSASPRDSSYEQYF.

The chain links TRBV9 to TRBJ2-7; TRBD2 agrees at 7 bases. Germline CDR1 and CDR2: SGDLS and YYNGEE. With V trimmed by 2 bases and J by 3 bases, 5 bases remained unmatched. The length of the CDR3 is 14 residues. The CDR3 is CASSVTSANYEQYF. The CDR3 DNA sequence: TGTGCCAGCAGCGTTACTAGCGCGAACTACGAGCAGTACTTC.

This clone was seen just once. The chain employs TRBV4-1 and TRBJ2-3; the D is unclear. From germline, CDR1 is MGHRA and CDR2 YSYEKL. The CDR3 is 14 residues long. Trimming pared 0 bases from V and 0 bases from J, leaving 4 bases between. The CDR3 loop reads CASSQEGSTDTQYF. The CDR3 DNA follows: TGCGCCAGCAGCCAAGAGGGGAGCACAGATACGCAGTATTTT.

This chain links TRBV14 with TRBJ1-5; TRBD1 might be the D (6 bases). This CDR3 spans 15 amino acids. V lost 1 base and J lost 1, with 8 bases in between. Germline values: CDR1 SGHDN, CDR2 FVKESK. The CDR3 is CASSQGQGSNQPQHF. CDR3 DNA sequence: TGTGCCAGCAGCCAAGGTCAGGGGAGCAATCAGCCCCAGCATTTT.

The rearrangement links TRBV5-6 to TRBJ2-5; tentatively, D is TRBD2 (5 bases). CDR1 is SGHDT, CDR2 YYEEEE, per germline. The CDR3 is 16 amino acids. Trimming removed 2 bases at V and 2 bases at J, with 16 bases between. CDR3 nucleotides: TGTGCCAGCAGCTTAGGTATTTACGGGAAACAAGAGACCCAGTACTTC. As protein: CASSLGIYGKQETQYF.

The chain is built from TRBV15 and TRBJ2-3; D is unclear. CDR1 and CDR2 from the germline V gene are LNHNV and YYDKDF (reference sequence). There are 16 residues in the CDR3. The V gene lost 0 bases and the J gene lost 2 bases, with 12 bases spanning the gap. The CDR3 here is CATSRDGRGPTDTQYF. In DNA, the CDR3 is TGTGCCACCAGCAGAGATGGTCGCGGACCCACAGATACGCAGTATTTT.

The J gene is TRBJ2-1, the V gene TRBV6-5; possible D gene TRBD2, 5 bases. Germline V gene sequence: CDR1 MNHEY, CDR2 SVGAGI. The CDR3 sequence is 13 residues long. V lost 5 bases, J lost 8 bases, and 13 bases lay in between. The CDR3 nucleotides read TGTGCCAGCAGTCGGGGTTTTAGCGATGAGCAGTTCTTC. Residues: CASSRGFSDEQFF.

The chain links TRBV18 to TRBJ2-7; D ambiguous. This CDR3 region has 13 residues. Trimming took off 2 bases at V and 4 bases at J, with 9 bases between the two ends. Germline lookup yields CDR1 KGHSH and CDR2 LQKENI. CDR3 bases: TGTGCCAGCTCACCAGGGTATAAATACGAGCAGTACTTC. It encodes CASSPGYKYEQYF.

The chain couples TRBV28 to TRBJ1-5; D is ambiguous. Germline CDR1 and CDR2: MDHEN and SYDVKM. This CDR3 comprises 18 residues. V lost 2 bases to trimming and J lost 0 bases, with 17 bases between them. CDR3 amino acids: CASSLGSGRGYSNQPQHF. In DNA, the CDR3 is TGTGCCAGCAGTTTAGGTTCCGGCAGAGGGTATAGCAATCAGCCCCAGCATTTT.

The chain uses TRBV27 and TRBJ2-3, with unresolved D. Germline CDR1 reads MNHEY; CDR2 reads SMNVEV (reference sequence). The CDR3 totals 15 residues. Trimming removed 3 bases at V and 0 bases at J, with 10 bases between. For the CDR3, the DNA is TGTGCCAGCAGTTTCCTTCTGTCGAGCACAGATACGCAGTATTTT. This codes for CASSFLLSSTDTQYF.

V is TRBV28 and J is TRBJ1-3; maybe TRBD1 (5 bases). Trimming cost V 5 bases and J 0 bases, with 17 bases left between them. Germline V gives CDR1 MDHEN, CDR2 SYDVKM. CDR3 length equals 17 residues. The CDR3 spells CASSRIAGRLSGNTIYF. The CDR3 coding sequence is TGTGCCAGCAGTCGTATCGCAGGGCGGCTCTCTGGAAACACCATATATTTT.

The chain employs TRBV5-1 and TRBJ2-5; D is possibly TRBD1 (6 bases). Deletions cut 0 bases from V and 2 bases from J, with 8 bases between. The germline CDR1 and CDR2 sequences are SGHRS and YFSETQ. This CDR3 comprises 14 residues. Here the CDR3 reads CASSLDTGQETQYF. CDR3 in DNA: TGCGCCAGCAGCTTGGATACAGGGCAAGAGACCCAGTACTTC.

The chain employs TRBV19 and TRBJ1-1; D is possibly TRBD1 (5 bases). Germline CDR1 LNHDA, CDR2 SQIVND (reference sequence). The CDR3 extends over 13 amino acids. CDR3 loop: CAIRPGRDAEAFF. CDR3 nucleotides: TGTGCTATCAGACCGGGCAGGGACGCTGAAGCTTTCTTT. Filled out from reference TRBV19 and TRBJ1-1, the complete variable domain reads DGGITQSPKYLFRKEGQNVTLSCEQNLNHDAMYWYRQDPGQGLRLIYYSQIVNDFQKGDIAEGYSVSREKKESFPLTVTSAQKNPTAFYLCAIRPGRDAEAFFGQGTRLTVV.

The V gene is TRBV19, the J gene TRBJ2-4, with D maybe TRBD1 (6 bases). Germline CDR1 reads LNHDA; CDR2 reads SQIVND (reference sequence). The CDR3 covers 13 residues. V was cut by 9 bases and J by 0 bases, with 9 bases left in between. The CDR3: CASQGLAKNIQYF. The DNA for the CDR3 is TGTGCCAGCCAGGGGTTAGCCAAAAACATTCAGTACTTC.

DNA for the CDR3: TGCGCCAGCAGCCAAGATAAATCTAGCAGCGAGACCCAGTACTTC. Encoded protein: CASSQDKSSSETQYF. The rearrangement links TRBV4-1 to TRBJ2-5, with D perhaps matching TRBD2 (5 bases). The CDR3 length is 15 residues. Germline CDR1 is MGHRA and CDR2 is YSYEKL. Trimming left V 0 bases short and J 5 bases short, with 13 bases between.